Presented here are 30 T cell receptor beta chains from one specimen sequenced in a study of persistence of HIV-infected CD4 T cells. Cells were stimulated with overlapping HIV-1 Gag 15-mer peptides. CD40L/CD69 double-negative CD45RO-high memory CD4+ T cells were collected. Antigens for these TCRs are unknown. Sequencing used immunoSEQ version 4 in survey mode. TCRdb's copy holds only in-frame clones and misses some; the assay was immunoSEQ multiplex PCR. The data show 64,000 or so clones, under 80% seen once. The material sequenced was CD4+ T cells sorted from PBMCs after roughly 17-hour stimulation, taken from a patient who received antiretroviral therapy. These receptors were collected from an adult man with HIV who was CMV-seropositive.

As to this clone: Other DNA sequences from this sample encode an identical CDR3 as well. The chain combines TRBV2 with TRBJ1-1; no firm D call. The CDR3 loop spans 14 amino acids. V lost 2 bases and J lost 5, with 12 bases in between. Germline-derived CDR1 and CDR2 are SNHLY and FYNNEI. CDR3: CASSEQERGTEAFF. As DNA, the CDR3 is TGTGCCAGCAGTGAACAGGAACGCGGGACTGAAGCTTTCTTT.

V and J are TRBV19 and TRBJ2-7; D unclear. Germline values: CDR1 LNHDA, CDR2 SQIVND (reference sequence). V was shortened by 4 bases and J by 0 bases, with 7 bases between the two germline ends. CDR3 length equals 13 residues. CDR3 coding DNA: TGTGCCAGTAGTACAGGAGCCTCCTACGAGCAGTACTTC. It yields the protein CASSTGASYEQYF.

The chain joins TRBV24-1 to TRBJ1-2; the D is unclear. CDR1 and CDR2 from the germline V gene are KGHDR and SFDVKD. With 2 bases removed from V and 8 bases from J, the gap between germline ends came to 11 bases. CDR3 size: 13 residues. For the CDR3, the DNA is TGTGCCACCAGTGATTCGGTCGGTCAAGGCTACACCTTC. It encodes CATSDSVGQGYTF.

The V and J genes are TRBV19 and TRBJ2-7, with 9 bases lining up with TRBD1. The germline CDR1 and CDR2 sequences are LNHDA and SQIVND (reference sequence). Trimming took 6 bases from V and 1 from J; bases not matched to a gene: 10. This CDR3 has 16 residues. The CDR3 spells CASSYKGQGQSYEQYF. In DNA form, the CDR3 reads TGTGCCAGTAGCTATAAGGGACAGGGTCAATCCTACGAGCAGTACTTC.

This clone has just a few counts. This sequence joins TRBV19 and TRBJ2-7; perhaps D is TRBD1 or TRBD2 (5 bases each). The CDR3 consists of 16 residues. V was cut by 4 bases and J by 0 bases, with 16 bases left in between. The V gene's germline CDR1 is LNHDA and CDR2 SQIVND (reference sequence). CDR3 sequence (DNA): TGTGCCAGTAGTACCTCCCCCTCAGGGAGCTCCTACGAGCAGTACTTC. Its translation: CASSTSPSGSSYEQYF.

V usage is TRBV28 and J usage is TRBJ2-2; 8 positions agree with TRBD2. The CDR3 is 14 residues long. In germline, CDR1 is MDHEN, CDR2 SYDVKM. The V and J ends lost 5 bases and 9 bases, in that order; junction bases with no gene match: 8. In nucleotides, the CDR3 is TGTGCCAGCAGTCCTCGGGGGGGGGCCCGGGAGCTGTTTTTT. This codes for CASSPRGGARELFF.

The J gene is TRBJ1-1, the V gene TRBV27; the D is unclear. The CDR3 has 11 amino acids. The V and J ends lost 2 bases and 12 bases respectively, with 10 bases between them. Germline V gene lookup returns CDR1 MNHEY and CDR2 SMNVEV (reference sequence). CDR3: CASSLEGRPFF. CDR3 DNA sequence: TGTGCCAGCAGTTTAGAGGGAAGGCCTTTCTTT.

The chain combines TRBV28 with TRBJ1-4, with TRBD1 as a possible D gene (6 bases). CDR3 length: 14 amino acids. Between the trimmed V and J ends, which lost 6 bases and 5 bases, there was a span of 13 bases. CDR1 MDHEN and CDR2 SYDVKM come from the germline V gene. CDR3 residues: CASSRGRQNEKLFF. CDR3 bases: TGTGCCAGCAGCAGGGGACGGCAGAATGAAAAACTGTTTTTT.

CDR3 DNA sequence: TGTGCCAGCAGTTACGGTCGTAACACTGAAGCTTTCTTT. Translated: CASSYGRNTEAFF. V is TRBV6-2 or TRBV6-3 and J is TRBJ1-1; D is unclear. The CDR3 extends over 13 amino acids. Germline lookup yields CDR1 MNHEY and CDR2 SVGEGT. Trimming pared 2 bases from V and 2 bases from J, leaving 6 bases between.

This clone was counted a single time. In the same sample, other DNA sequences code for this CDR3. The V gene is TRBV28, the J gene TRBJ1-3; 8 nucleotides line up with TRBD1. The CDR3 contains 15 residues. With V trimmed by 5 bases and J by 4 bases, 7 bases remained unmatched. The germline gives CDR1 MDHEN, CDR2 SYDVKM. CDR3 nucleotide sequence: TGTGCCAGCAGTCCCGACAGGGGTGCAGGAAACACCATATATTTT. Residues: CASSPDRGAGNTIYF.

The CDR3 here is CASSPLAGTTPGELFF. In DNA form, the CDR3 reads TGTGCCAGCAGCCCCTTAGCGGGGACCACACCCGGGGAGCTGTTTTTT. V gene TRBV7-2 combines with J gene TRBJ2-2, with 8 positions matching TRBD2. The V and J ends lost 5 bases and 6 bases, in that order; junction bases with no gene match: 11. The CDR3 is 16 residues long. Per the germline V gene, CDR1 is SGHTA and CDR2 is FQGNSA. Filled out from reference TRBV7-2 and TRBJ2-2, the complete variable domain reads GAGVSQSPSNKVTEKGKDVELRCDPISGHTALYWYRQSLGQGLEFLIYFQGNSAPDKSGLPSDRFSAERTGGSVSTLTIQRTQQEDSAVYLCASSPLAGTTPGELFFGEGSRLTVL.

The chain employs TRBV5-5 and TRBJ1-1; 8 bases match TRBD1. The J segment lost 8 bases and the V segment lost 4 bases, leaving 10 bases of the junction unmatched. The CDR3 is 14 residues long. CDR1 SGHKS and CDR2 YYEKEE come from the germline V gene (reference sequence). The DNA of the CDR3 is TGTGCCAGCAGCCCCCTGGACAGGGCTAGCGAAGCTTTCTTT. Translation: CASSPLDRASEAFF.

The chain is built from TRBV25-1 and TRBJ1-6; D may be TRBD1 (5 bases). CDR1 and CDR2 (germline): MGHDK, SYGVNS. The CDR3 covers 15 residues. V shed 5 bases and J shed 9 bases, with 17 bases lying between them. The CDR3, as DNA: TGTGCCAGCAGTCCTGGACAAGAGAGGGGTTCACCCCTCCACTTT. The encoded protein is CASSPGQERGSPLHF.

The genes are TRBV5-1 and TRBJ1-2; possible D gene TRBD1, 5 bases. The CDR3 is 13 amino acids. V shed 4 bases and J shed 1 base, with 8 bases lying between them. The germline gives CDR1 SGHRS, CDR2 YFSETQ. The chain's CDR3 is CASSLRGNYGYTF. The CDR3 coding sequence is TGCGCCAGCAGCCTGAGGGGTAACTATGGCTACACCTTC.

The genes are TRBV5-8 and TRBJ1-6, with no clear D. This CDR3 region has 12 residues. V was trimmed by 0 bases and J by 11 bases, leaving 6 bases between them. Looked up from germline, CDR1 is SGHTS and CDR2 is YDEGEE. CDR3 protein: CASSLVRAPLHF. Here the CDR3 DNA reads TGTGCCAGCAGCTTGGTGAGGGCACCCCTCCACTTT.

The chain employs TRBV4-2 and TRBJ1-4; weak D call: TRBD1 (5 bases). Germline CDR1 is LGHNA and CDR2 is YNFKEQ. Trimming took off 4 bases at V and 10 bases at J, with 10 bases between the two ends. CDR3 length: 12 residues. The CDR3 nucleotides are TGTGCCAGCAGCCTGGGGGGGGGAAAACTGTTTTTT. Protein product: CASSLGGGKLFF.

V is TRBV27 and J is TRBJ2-7; D might be TRBD2 (6 bases). Germline V gene sequence: CDR1 MNHEY, CDR2 SMNVEV (reference sequence). The CDR3 has 18 residues. V dropped 6 bases and J dropped 3 bases, with 27 bases sitting between them. CDR3 region: CASRFSRPGAGSLYEQYF. The CDR3 DNA sequence: TGTGCCAGCAGATTCAGTCGGCCGGGAGCGGGTTCACTCTACGAGCAGTACTTC.

The chain couples TRBV20-1 to TRBJ2-1; D is ambiguous. Germline values: CDR1 DFQATT, CDR2 SNEGSKA (reference sequence). The CDR3 loop spans 10 amino acids. V gave up 7 bases and J gave up 6 bases, with 7 bases separating them. The CDR3 DNA sequence: TGCAGTGTCCCCCTCAATGAGCAGTTCTTC. Residues: CSVPLNEQFF.

This clone appeared a few times. The chain couples TRBV3-1 (or the pseudogene TRBV3-2) to TRBJ2-5; tentative D call: TRBD1 (6 bases). The CDR3 totals 17 residues. Germline lookup yields CDR1 LGHDT and CDR2 YNNKEL (reference sequence). V lost 4 bases and J 1 base, leaving 19 bases between the germline ends. CDR3 sequence: CASSLGAGAARQETQYF. DNA of the CDR3: TGTGCCAGCAGCCTGGGGGCCGGGGCAGCTCGCCAAGAGACCCAGTACTTC.

The V call is TRBV19, the J call TRBJ1-6; no reliable D call. This CDR3 contains 15 residues. The V and J ends lost 10 bases and 2 bases respectively, with 15 bases between them. Germline V gene data show CDR1 as LNHDA and CDR2 as SQIVND (reference sequence). DNA of the CDR3: TGTGCCACGAAGGGAGGGTTAACCTATAATTCACCCCTCCACTTT. Translation: CATKGGLTYNSPLHF.

This clone is a singleton in its sample. This sequence joins TRBV6-4 and TRBJ2-7; D unclear. The V end lost 2 bases, the J end lost 0 bases, and 11 bases lay between the germline ends. The CDR3 extends over 15 amino acids. CDR1 is MRHNA, CDR2 SNTAGT, per germline. The CDR3 region has the DNA TGTGCCAGCAGTGACAAGCGCCGGTCCTCCTACGAGCAGTACTTC. This sequence encodes CASSDKRRSSYEQYF.

The V and J genes are TRBV5-1 and TRBJ2-5, with TRBD1 identical over 7 bases. V lost 4 bases to trimming and J lost 5 bases; unmatched junction nucleotides: 5. The CDR3 runs 13 residues. CDR1 and CDR2 from the germline V gene are SGHRS and YFSETQ. CDR3 sequence reads: CASSQGGGETQYF. The CDR3 DNA is TGCGCCAGCAGCCAAGGGGGCGGGGAGACCCAGTACTTC.

The chain joins TRBV5-4 to TRBJ1-5; D ambiguous. This CDR3 region has 13 residues. Per germline, CDR1 SGHNT and CDR2 YYREEE (reference sequence). Trimming took off 0 bases at V and 3 bases at J, with 4 bases between the two ends. CDR3 bases: TGTGCCAGCAGCTTGGGAGCCAATCAGCCCCAGCATTTT. Translating gives CASSLGANQPQHF.

In nucleotides, the CDR3 is TGTGCCAGTAGTCTCTTGCCAGGCGGATCCTATGGCTACACCTTC. This translates into CASSLLPGGSYGYTF. V gene TRBV19 combines with J gene TRBJ1-2; D remains unclear. This CDR3 has 15 residues. V was shortened by 5 bases and J by 4 bases, with 17 bases between the two germline ends. CDR1 is LNHDA, CDR2 SQIVND, per germline (reference sequence).

This clone was counted once. This rearrangement joins TRBV28 to TRBJ1-4; D gene uncertain. V shed 4 bases and J shed 8 bases, with 11 bases lying between them. Germline CDR1 MDHEN, CDR2 SYDVKM. CDR3 length: 13 amino acids. CDR3 protein: CASSSPVVEKLFF. For the CDR3, the DNA is TGTGCCAGCAGTTCTCCAGTGGTAGAAAAACTGTTTTTT.

The gene calls are TRBV19 and TRBJ2-1; D may be TRBD2 (6 bases). The CDR3 runs to 13 residues. Trimming took off 10 bases at V and 3 bases at J, with 13 bases between the two ends. CDR1 is LNHDA, CDR2 SQIVND, per germline (reference sequence). The CDR3 reads CAISTSIYNEQFF. The CDR3 DNA is TGTGCCATCTCGACTAGTATCTACAATGAGCAGTTCTTC.

The chain joins TRBV2 to TRBJ2-6; 9 bases map to TRBD1. V gave up 6 bases and J gave up 13 bases; unmatched junction bases: 10. Per germline, CDR1 SNHLY and CDR2 FYNNEI. There are 14 residues in the CDR3. CDR3 DNA: TGTGCCAGCAGCGCTCGGGACAGGGCGAATGTCCTGACTTTC. Protein product: CASSARDRANVLTF.

This clone was found once. The chain joins TRBV25-1 to TRBJ1-5, with 9 bases identical to TRBD1. J lost 4 bases, V lost 3 bases, and 1 base had no gene match. Germline V gene data show CDR1 as MGHDK and CDR2 as SYGVNS. The length of the CDR3 is 14 residues. The chain's CDR3 is CASSETGGNQPQHF. The CDR3, as DNA: TGTGCCAGCAGTGAGACAGGGGGGAATCAGCCCCAGCATTTT.

The genes are TRBV5-1 and TRBJ1-5; D not certain. The germline CDR1 and CDR2 sequences are SGHRS and YFSETQ. V was pared by 1 base and J by 5 bases, with 13 bases between. CDR3 length equals 15 residues. The CDR3 DNA sequence: TGCGCCAGCAGCTTGTGGCCGGGCGGAGATCAGCCCCAGCATTTT. It codes for CASSLWPGGDQPQHF.

CDR3 in amino acids: CASSRDRGTADTQYF. The CDR3 DNA sequence: TGCGCCAGCAGCCGGGACAGGGGGACTGCAGATACGCAGTATTTT. The rearrangement joins TRBV4-1 to TRBJ2-3, with TRBD1 identical over 11 bases. This CDR3 is 15 amino acids long. In germline, CDR1 is MGHRA, CDR2 YSYEKL. V lost 4 bases to trimming and J lost 4 bases; unmatched junction nucleotides: 4.